This T cell receptor beta chain was captured in a study of neurological immune-mediated disorders. Study observations and caveats: TCR clonal expansion peaked in HTLV-1-associated myelopathy patients and was lowest in multiple sclerosis patients. There were no CDR3 amino acid sequences shared by expanded clones across subjects, a result suggesting private repertoires in all groups.

A single record per CDR3 protein comes from TCRdb applying MiXCR to the 5' RACE reads. This sample has under 50,000 distinct CDR3 sequences, with about 9.9% found just once. The V and J ends lost 6 bases and 8 bases respectively, with 19 bases between them. In germline, CDR1 is DFQATT, CDR2 SNEGSKA (reference sequence). The CDR3 runs to 13 residues. Ten or more counts support this clonotype. Its antigen is unidentified. There were 1 million CD4+ or CD8+ T cells used in the sorted libraries. The source material was CD4+ T cells from blood. This clonotype was sampled from a woman aged 25-40 years with HTLV-1-associated myelopathy (HAM/TSP). V and J are TRBV20-1 and TRBJ1-2; D possibly corresponds to TRBD1 (5 bases). CDR3 loop: CSANVDPGSGYTF. CDR3 DNA: TGCAGTGCGAATGTTGATCCAGGGAGCGGCTACACCTTC.